This is a list of T cell receptor beta chains from one sample in a study of blood T cells in healthy people across ages. From the 5' RACE reads, TCRdb called clonotypes with MiXCR, one entry per CDR3 protein. This sample carries hundreds of thousands of distinct CDR3 sequences, approximately 48% of them seen once, and the ten largest clones take about 21%. The specimen was blood. The receptors come from a man in his sixties in good health. Each CDR3 is given with its conserved first and last residue. The D gene is left open where the match is weak. Some rows mark clone size as missing; the rest say once, few, many or name a class of expanded clone.

cdr3_aa cdr3_nt j_call clone_size d_call v_call
CSVRGQGGTYEQYF TGCAGCGTCCGTGGACAGGGGGGAACCTACGAGCAGTACTTC TRBJ2-7 many TRBD1 TRBV29-1
CSVEGLRSTDTQYF TGCAGCGTTGAAGGTCTGCGTAGCACAGATACGCAGTATTTT TRBJ2-3 NA NA TRBV29-1
CASSQDRGPSYEQYF TGTGCCAGCAGCCAAGACAGGGGGCCTTCCTACGAGCAGTACTTC TRBJ2-7 few TRBD1 TRBV3-1
CASSYGGYGYTF TGTGCCAGCAGTTACGGCGGGTATGGCTACACCTTC TRBJ1-2 many NA TRBV6-2/TRBV6-3
CASSVSTAGGYTF TGTGCCAGCAGTGTTTCGACAGCAGGGGGCTACACCTTC TRBJ1-2 NA NA TRBV27
CASGGAGSYNEQFF TGTGCCAGCGGGGGGGCCGGGTCCTACAATGAGCAGTTCTTC TRBJ2-1 few NA TRBV27
CASSPSRGRYEQYF TGTGCCAGCAGTCCTTCGCGGGGCCGATACGAGCAGTACTTC TRBJ2-7 NA NA TRBV27
CASSPRKGGSSYNEQFF TGTGCCAGCTCACCAAGAAAAGGGGGCTCCTCCTACAATGAGCAGTTCTTC TRBJ2-1 NA TRBD1 TRBV18
CSARDLKAGQAYEQYF TGCAGTGCTAGAGATCTGAAAGCGGGACAGGCCTACGAGCAGTACTTC TRBJ2-7 NA NA TRBV20-1
CASSYKGQGDGYTF TGTGCCAGCAGTTACAAGGGACAGGGGGATGGCTACACCTTC TRBJ1-2 few TRBD1 TRBV6-2/TRBV6-3
CASGLGGTGANVLTF TGTGCTAGTGGTTTGGGGGGCACTGGGGCCAACGTCCTGACTTTC TRBJ2-6 NA NA TRBV12-5
CASSSRTGDLYEQYF TGTGCCAGCAGTTCTCGGACAGGGGACCTTTACGAGCAGTACTTC TRBJ2-7 NA TRBD1 TRBV2
CASNQDSRQGFYEQYF TGCGCCAGCAACCAAGATAGTAGACAGGGGTTTTACGAGCAGTACTTC TRBJ2-7 NA TRBD1 TRBV4-3
CASSQDLGQGFGDTQYF TGTGCCAGCAGCCAAGATCTGGGACAGGGCTTCGGAGATACGCAGTATTTT TRBJ2-3 few TRBD1 TRBV3-1
CASSQGDRVGYEKLFF TGCGCCAGCAGCCAAGGGGACAGGGTCGGGTATGAAAAACTGTTTTTT TRBJ1-4 NA TRBD1 TRBV4-1
CAWSRRGRTNEKLFF TGTGCCTGGAGTAGGAGGGGTAGAACTAATGAAAAACTGTTTTTT TRBJ1-4 NA NA TRBV30
CASSPPGGTFYGYTF TGTGCCAGCAGCCCCCCAGGCGGAACATTCTATGGCTACACCTTC TRBJ1-2 many NA TRBV7-9
CASRRGQGSNTGELFF TGCGCCAGCAGGAGGGGACAGGGATCGAACACCGGGGAGCTGTTTTTT TRBJ2-2 NA TRBD1 TRBV5-1
CAWSGTSGSADTQYF TGTGCCTGGAGTGGTACTAGCGGGAGCGCAGATACGCAGTATTTT TRBJ2-3 NA TRBD2 TRBV30
CSVVISYEQYF TGCAGCGTTGTTATCTCCTACGAGCAGTACTTC TRBJ2-7 NA NA TRBV29-1
CASSPSGTGWNEQFF TGTGCCAGCAGCCCATCCGGGACAGGGTGGAATGAGCAGTTCTTC TRBJ2-1 NA TRBD1 TRBV9
CASSFKRGLGSPLHF TGTGCCAGCAGTTTTAAAAGGGGGCTAGGGTCACCCCTCCACTTT TRBJ1-6 few TRBD1 TRBV12-3/TRBV12-4
CSTSDRNNSPLHF TGCAGTACCTCGGACAGGAATAATTCACCCCTCCACTTT TRBJ1-6 few TRBD1 TRBV20-1
CASSAGLSTDTQYF TGTGCCAGCAGTGCGGGACTGAGCACAGATACGCAGTATTTT TRBJ2-3 few NA TRBV27
CASRLLDLVDNEQFF TGTGCCAGCCGACTTTTAGACCTAGTAGACAATGAGCAGTTCTTC TRBJ2-1 NA NA TRBV27
CSARDTGNYGYTF TGCAGTGCTAGAGATACGGGTAACTATGGCTACACCTTC TRBJ1-2 NA NA TRBV20-1
CSTGTGSEKLFF TGCAGTACCGGGACAGGGAGTGAAAAACTGTTTTTT TRBJ1-4 few TRBD1 TRBV20-1
CASSPRRGAWEQYF TGTGCCAGCAGTCCTAGGAGGGGGGCATGGGAGCAGTACTTC TRBJ2-7 few NA TRBV12-3/TRBV12-4
CASSYQGRRGETQYF TGTGCCAGCAGTTACCAGGGGAGGAGAGGGGAGACCCAGTACTTC TRBJ2-5 NA NA TRBV6-6
CASFPGQGTLQRGGYTF TGTGCCAGCTTTCCGGGACAGGGTACCCTACAGCGGGGCGGCTACACCTTC TRBJ1-2 NA TRBD1 TRBV27
CASSLEGLAPPHF TGTGCCAGCAGCTTAGAGGGGCTGGCACCACCCCACTTT TRBJ1-6 once NA TRBV11-3
CASSLGQSGPLASTDTQYF TGTGCCAGCAGCCTCGGACAGTCTGGTCCTCTTGCTAGCACAGATACGCAGTATTTT TRBJ2-3 NA NA TRBV14
CASSPYRETQYF TGTGCCAGCAGCCCGTACAGGGAGACCCAGTACTTC TRBJ2-5 NA NA TRBV7-2
CASSLDFTEQYF TGTGCCAGCAGCCTAGACTTCACCGAGCAGTACTTC TRBJ2-7 few NA TRBV5-6
CASSSSGTEYNEQFF TGCGCCAGCAGCTCTTCCGGGACCGAGTACAATGAGCAGTTCTTC TRBJ2-1 few NA TRBV5-1
CASSSDETKYGYTF TGTGCCAGCAGCTCGGACGAGACCAAATATGGCTACACCTTC TRBJ1-2 NA NA TRBV11-2
CASSPAVSGYTF TGTGCCAGCAGCCCTGCGGTCAGTGGCTACACCTTC TRBJ1-2 few NA TRBV6-2/TRBV6-3
CASSDRSANYNEQFF TGCGCCAGCAGTGATAGGTCGGCCAATTACAATGAGCAGTTCTTC TRBJ2-1 few NA TRBV5-1
CASSAGTGKSYEQYF TGTGCCAGCAGTGCCGGGACAGGGAAGAGCTACGAGCAGTACTTC TRBJ2-7 few TRBD1 TRBV11-2
CASSKTGLTYNEQFF TGTGCCAGCAGCAAAACAGGGTTAACCTACAATGAGCAGTTCTTC TRBJ2-1 NA NA TRBV7-9
CASSGHRDTEAFF TGCGCCAGCAGCGGACACCGGGACACTGAAGCTTTCTTT TRBJ1-1 NA NA TRBV4-1